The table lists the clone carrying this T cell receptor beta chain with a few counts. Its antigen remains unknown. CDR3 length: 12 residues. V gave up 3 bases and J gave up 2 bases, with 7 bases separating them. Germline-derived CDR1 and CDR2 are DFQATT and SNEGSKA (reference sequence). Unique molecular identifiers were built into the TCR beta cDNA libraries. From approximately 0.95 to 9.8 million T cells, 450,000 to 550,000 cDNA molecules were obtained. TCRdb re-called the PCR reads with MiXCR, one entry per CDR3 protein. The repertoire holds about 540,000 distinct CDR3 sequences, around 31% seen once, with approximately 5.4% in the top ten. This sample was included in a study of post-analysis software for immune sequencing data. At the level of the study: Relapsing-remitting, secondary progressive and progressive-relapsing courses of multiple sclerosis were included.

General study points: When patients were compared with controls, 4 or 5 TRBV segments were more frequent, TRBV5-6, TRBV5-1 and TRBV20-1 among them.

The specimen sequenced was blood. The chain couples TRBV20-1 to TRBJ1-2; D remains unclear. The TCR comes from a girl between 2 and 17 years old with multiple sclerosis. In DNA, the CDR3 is TGCAGTGCTAGTGCCCTCAACTATGGCTACACCTTC. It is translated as CSASALNYGYTF.